Following are 18 T cell receptor beta chains from one sample sequenced in a study of graft-versus-host responses after intestinal transplantation. The repertoire was sequenced with immunoSEQ multiplex PCR; TCRdb's copy has only in-frame clones and lacks some. This table has approximately 17,000 clones, 65% to 90% appearing once. Intraepithelial lymphocytes and lamina propria lymphocytes were released through processing of graft tissue. Sequences were derived from ileum tissue, sampled about 19 months after intestinal transplantation. These receptors were obtained from a human patient who received an intestinal transplant, so some T cells may come from the graft donor.

The rearrangement uses TRBV9 and TRBJ2-7, with 7 bases identical to TRBD1. The germline V gene has CDR1 SGDLS and CDR2 YYNGEE. The CDR3 has 13 amino acids. V gave up 5 bases and J gave up 6 bases; unmatched junction bases: 8. The CDR3 loop is CASSELHRGEQYF. Written as DNA, the CDR3 is TGTGCCAGCAGTGAGCTTCACAGGGGCGAGCAGTACTTC. The full variable domain, completed using reference TRBV9 and TRBJ2-7, is DSGVTQTPKHLITATGQRVTLRCSPRSGDLSVYWYQQSLDQGLQFLIQYYNGEERAKGNILERFSAQQFPDLHSELNLSSLELGDSALYFCASSELHRGEQYFGPGTRLTVT.

The V call is TRBV6-5, the J call TRBJ2-7, with D hard to call. V gave up 7 bases and J gave up 7 bases, with 20 bases separating them. From germline, CDR1 is MNHEY and CDR2 SVGAGI. The CDR3 loop spans 14 amino acids. CDR3 sequence (DNA): TGTGCCAGCACCGCGCCGGGCCCCTTCAAAGAGCAGTACTTC. Residues: CASTAPGPFKEQYF.

The chain couples TRBV7-8 to TRBJ1-6, with D perhaps TRBD1 (5 bases). In germline, CDR1 is SGHVS, CDR2 FQNEAQ. The V end was cut by 2 bases, the J end by 5 bases, with 10 bases between. This CDR3 comprises 15 residues. CDR3 nucleotides: TGTGCCAGCAGCTTACAGGGTACCCATAATTCACCCCTCCACTTT. It is translated as CASSLQGTHNSPLHF.

The rearrangement uses TRBV9 and TRBJ2-7, with D perhaps TRBD1 or TRBD2 (5 bases each). Germline V gene data show CDR1 as SGDLS and CDR2 as YYNGEE. CDR3 size: 15 residues. Trimming took 4 bases from V and 6 from J, leaving 20 bases between them. The CDR3: CASSPSPGPSSEQYF. DNA of the CDR3: TGTGCCAGCAGCCCCTCGCCGGGACCCTCAAGCGAGCAGTACTTC. Full variable domain (remainder filled in from reference TRBV9 and TRBJ2-7): DSGVTQTPKHLITATGQRVTLRCSPRSGDLSVYWYQQSLDQGLQFLIQYYNGEERAKGNILERFSAQQFPDLHSELNLSSLELGDSALYFCASSPSPGPSSEQYFGPGTRLTVT.

This rearrangement joins TRBV19 to TRBJ1-1; TRBD1 aligns across 9 bases. Unmatched junction bases numbered 9, after V lost 4 bases and J lost 0 bases. Germline loops: CDR1 LNHDA, CDR2 SQIVND (reference sequence). The CDR3 has 17 residues. For the CDR3, the DNA is TGTGCCAGTAGTAAAGGGACAGGGAACCCCATGAACACTGAAGCTTTCTTT. Its translation is CASSKGTGNPMNTEAFF.

This clone appeared a few times. The chain recombines TRBV11-3 with TRBJ1-1; D might be TRBD1 (5 bases). The CDR3 loop spans 13 amino acids. Trimming pared 2 bases from V and 8 bases from J, leaving 12 bases between. CDR1 is SGHNT, CDR2 YENEEA, per germline. DNA of the CDR3: TGTGCCAGCAGCTTATCGGGGGAATCAGAAGCTTTCTTT. Amino acids: CASSLSGESEAFF.

J is TRBJ2-2 and V is TRBV6-6; D is ambiguous. Trimming removed 5 bases from V and 6 bases from J, with 16 bases in between. The CDR3 covers 15 residues. Germline V gene data show CDR1 as MNHNY and CDR2 as SVGAGI (reference sequence). CDR3 amino acids: CASSERFSWSGELFF. CDR3 DNA: TGTGCCAGCAGTGAGAGGTTTAGTTGGTCCGGGGAGCTGTTTTTT.

The rearrangement links TRBV2 to TRBJ2-7; D not resolved. Germline V gene sequence: CDR1 SNHLY, CDR2 FYNNEI. V was clipped by 3 bases and J by 2 bases, with 5 bases between them. This CDR3 has 12 amino acids. The CDR3 coding sequence is TGTGCCAGCAGTGAGTTCGCCTACGAGCAGTACTTC. Protein sequence: CASSEFAYEQYF.

The V gene is TRBV19, the J gene TRBJ1-1, with TRBD1 identical over 7 bases. J was trimmed by 7 bases and V by 7 bases; bases with no gene match: 3. Germline-derived CDR1 and CDR2 are LNHDA and SQIVND (reference sequence). This CDR3 comprises 11 residues. DNA of the CDR3: TGTGCCAGTATTACAGGGGTTGAAGCTTTCTTT. This encodes CASITGVEAFF.

This chain uses TRBV20-1 with TRBJ1-5; maybe TRBD1 (6 bases). The CDR3 has 11 amino acids. Germline loops: CDR1 DFQATT, CDR2 SNEGSKA (reference sequence). V was shortened by 6 bases and J by 12 bases, with 15 bases between the two germline ends. The CDR3 nucleotides read TGCAGTGCGGGACAATTCGGGCACCAGCATTTT. Translating it yields CSAGQFGHQHF.

The V and J genes are TRBV10-3 and TRBJ1-2, with D uncertain. CDR1 ENHRY and CDR2 SYGVKD come from the germline V gene. The CDR3 is 13 residues long. With 6 bases removed from V and 1 base from J, the gap between germline ends came to 9 bases. The CDR3 loop reads CAIRVGSNYGYTF. CDR3 coding DNA: TGTGCCATCAGGGTAGGGAGTAACTATGGCTACACCTTC.

This chain links TRBV9 with TRBJ1-2, with D uncertain. The ends were cut back, 3 bases at V and 4 bases at J, with 13 bases in the middle. This CDR3 is 14 amino acids long. Germline assignment: CDR1 SGDLS and CDR2 YYNGEE. CDR3 in amino acids: CASSDSDGIYGYTF. CDR3 coding DNA: TGTGCCAGCAGCGATTCGGACGGAATCTATGGCTACACCTTC.

The chain employs TRBV11-1 and TRBJ1-2; 7 bases agree with TRBD1. The germline gives CDR1 SGHAT, CDR2 FQDESV (reference sequence). This CDR3 contains 14 residues. V shed 3 bases and J 1 base; nucleotides not matched to a gene: 2. CDR3 bases: TGTGCCAGCAGCTTGGACAGGTTTAACTATGGCTACACCTTC. Encoded protein: CASSLDRFNYGYTF.

The genes are TRBV6-5 and TRBJ2-1; 13 positions match TRBD2. Germline trimming cut 10 bases from V and 9 bases from J; bases unmatched to any gene: 12. CDR1 and CDR2 from the germline V gene are MNHEY and SVGAGI. This CDR3 comprises 15 residues. The CDR3 DNA sequence: TGTGCCACGGGACGACTAGCGGGGGGCCTAGGTGAGCAGTTCTTC. Encoded protein: CATGRLAGGLGEQFF.

This chain joins TRBV5-1 and TRBJ1-1; 7 bases line up with TRBD1. Germline V CDR1 and CDR2: SGHRS, YFSETQ. V was pared by 4 bases and J by 1 base, with 4 bases of the junction left unmatched. The CDR3 extends over 14 amino acids. The CDR3 reads CASSHRGQNTEAFF. The CDR3 DNA reads TGCGCCAGCAGCCACAGGGGACAGAACACTGAAGCTTTCTTT. Filled out from reference TRBV5-1 and TRBJ1-1, the complete variable domain reads KAGVTQTPRYLIKTRGQQVTLSCSPISGHRSVSWYQQTPGQGLQFLFEYFSETQRNKGNFPGRFSGRQFSNSRSEMNVSTLELGDSALYLCASSHRGQNTEAFFGQGTRLTVV.

The J gene is TRBJ2-1, the V gene TRBV5-1; 14 positions agree with TRBD2. V lost 1 base to trimming and J lost 8 bases; unmatched junction nucleotides: 5. CDR3 size: 16 residues. The germline V gene has CDR1 SGHRS and CDR2 YFSETQ. The CDR3 nucleotides read TGCGCCAGCAGCTTGTACGGGACTAGCGGGGGATATGAGCAGTTCTTC. Its protein product is CASSLYGTSGGYEQFF.

V gene TRBV12-5 combines with J gene TRBJ1-1; perhaps TRBD1 as D (5 bases). Per the germline V gene, CDR1 is LGHNT and CDR2 is FRNRAP. V lost 1 base to trimming and J lost 4 bases, with 7 bases between them. The CDR3 extends over 13 amino acids. The CDR3 nucleotides are TGTGCTAGTGGTTTGGCGAGGGGCACTGAAGCTTTCTTT. This codes for CASGLARGTEAFF.

V usage is TRBV5-1 and J usage is TRBJ2-5; 8 bases align to TRBD1. V lost 4 bases to trimming and J lost 3 bases; unmatched junction nucleotides: 8. Germline V gives CDR1 SGHRS, CDR2 YFSETQ. This CDR3 is built from 15 residues. The CDR3 bases are TGCGCCAGCAGCCGCCGACAGGGGACAGAAGAGACCCAGTACTTC. It translates to CASSRRQGTEETQYF.